This T cell receptor beta chain was obtained from a study of cytomegalovirus exposure and HLA in healthy donors. Findings of the study overall: In a later analysis, a missense DCLRE1C variant was linked to TCR beta V- and J-gene trimming.

Use of 60 Vbeta and 13 Jbeta primers characterized the PCR. The table came from immunoSEQ multiplex PCR; TCRdb's copy has only in-frame clones and leaves some out. The sample includes about 110,000 clones, roughly 68% of them seen just once. This CDR3 comprises 16 residues. In germline, CDR1 is LNHDA, CDR2 SQIVND (reference sequence). The V and J ends lost 8 bases and 6 bases, in that order; junction bases with no gene match: 11. As to this clone: Its specificity is not known.

The rearrangement links TRBV19 to TRBJ1-6, with 9 bases identical to TRBD1. The TCR originated in a woman aged 30 to 39 in good health and CMV-seronegative. The sample taken for sequencing was PBMCs. This CDR3 is CASRRIQDRGNSPLHF. DNA for the CDR3: TGTGCCAGTCGCCGAATCCAGGACAGGGGTAATTCACCCCTCCACTTT. Complete variable domain (other parts from reference TRBV19 and TRBJ1-6): DGGITQSPKYLFRKEGQNVTLSCEQNLNHDAMYWYRQDPGQGLRLIYYSQIVNDFQKGDIAEGYSVSREKKESFPLTVTSAQKNPTAFYLCASRRIQDRGNSPLHFGNGTRLTVT.